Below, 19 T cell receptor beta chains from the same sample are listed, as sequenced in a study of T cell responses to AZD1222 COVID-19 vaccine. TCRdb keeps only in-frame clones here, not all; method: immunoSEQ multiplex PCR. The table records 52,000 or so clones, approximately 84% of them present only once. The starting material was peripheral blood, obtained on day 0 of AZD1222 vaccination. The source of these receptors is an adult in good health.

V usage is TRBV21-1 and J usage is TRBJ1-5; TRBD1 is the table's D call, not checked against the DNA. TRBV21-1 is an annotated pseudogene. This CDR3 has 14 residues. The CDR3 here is CANLTGTGNQPQHF. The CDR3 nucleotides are TGTGCCAACCTCACCGGGACAGGCAATCAGCCCCAGCATTTT.

The CDR3 region is CASSRHREVKTGELFF. The CDR3 bases are TGTGCCAGCAGTCGCCACAGGGAGGTAAAAACCGGGGAGCTGTTTTTT. The gene calls are TRBV2 and TRBJ2-2; the D call may be TRBD1 or TRBD2 (6 bases each). CDR3 length: 16 amino acids. Trimming removed 5 bases at V and 5 bases at J, with 18 bases between. Germline V gives CDR1 SNHLY, CDR2 FYNNEI.

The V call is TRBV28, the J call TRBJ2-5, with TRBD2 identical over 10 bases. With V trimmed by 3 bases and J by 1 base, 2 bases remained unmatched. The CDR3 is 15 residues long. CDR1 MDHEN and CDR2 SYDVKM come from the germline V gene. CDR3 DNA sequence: TGTGCCAGCAGTTTGGAGCGGGAGGGCCAAGAGACCCAGTACTTC. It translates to CASSLEREGQETQYF. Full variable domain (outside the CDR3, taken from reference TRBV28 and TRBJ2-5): DVKVTQSSRYLVKRTGEKVFLECVQDMDHENMFWYRQDPGLGLRLIYFSYDVKMKEKGDIPEGYSVSREKKERFSLILESASTNQTSMYLCASSLEREGQETQYFGPGTRLLVL.

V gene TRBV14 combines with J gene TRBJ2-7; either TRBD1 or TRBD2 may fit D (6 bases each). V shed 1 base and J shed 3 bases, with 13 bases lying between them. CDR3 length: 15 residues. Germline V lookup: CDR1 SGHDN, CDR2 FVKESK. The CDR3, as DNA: TGTGCCAGCAGCCAAGGGGGGGACACACTCTACGAGCAGTACTTC. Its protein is CASSQGGDTLYEQYF.

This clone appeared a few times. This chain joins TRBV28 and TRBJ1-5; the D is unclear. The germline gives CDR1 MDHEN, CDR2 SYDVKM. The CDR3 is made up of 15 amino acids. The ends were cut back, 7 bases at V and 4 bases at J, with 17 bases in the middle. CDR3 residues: CASTQRRHSNQPQHF. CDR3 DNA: TGTGCCAGCACCCAAAGGCGGCACTCTAATCAGCCCCAGCATTTT. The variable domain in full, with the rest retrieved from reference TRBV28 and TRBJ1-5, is DVKVTQSSRYLVKRTGEKVFLECVQDMDHENMFWYRQDPGLGLRLIYFSYDVKMKEKGDIPEGYSVSREKKERFSLILESASTNQTSMYLCASTQRRHSNQPQHFGDGTRLSIL.

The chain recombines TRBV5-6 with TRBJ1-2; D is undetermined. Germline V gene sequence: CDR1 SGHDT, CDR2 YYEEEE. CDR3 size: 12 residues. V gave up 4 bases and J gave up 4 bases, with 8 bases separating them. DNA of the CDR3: TGTGCCAGCAGCACCTGGGGCTATGGCTACACCTTC. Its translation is CASSTWGYGYTF.

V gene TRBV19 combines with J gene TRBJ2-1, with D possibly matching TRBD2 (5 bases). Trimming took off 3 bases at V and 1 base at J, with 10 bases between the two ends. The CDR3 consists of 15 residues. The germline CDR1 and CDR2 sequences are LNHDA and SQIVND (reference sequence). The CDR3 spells CASSISSLSYNEQFF. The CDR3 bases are TGTGCCAGTAGTATCTCTAGCCTTTCCTACAATGAGCAGTTCTTC.

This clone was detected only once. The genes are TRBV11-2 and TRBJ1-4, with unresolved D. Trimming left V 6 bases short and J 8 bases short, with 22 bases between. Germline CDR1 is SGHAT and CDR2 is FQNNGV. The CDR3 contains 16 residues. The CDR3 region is CASRRPGERSGEKLFF. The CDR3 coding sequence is TGTGCCAGCAGACGTCCCGGGGAAAGGAGTGGAGAAAAACTGTTTTTT.

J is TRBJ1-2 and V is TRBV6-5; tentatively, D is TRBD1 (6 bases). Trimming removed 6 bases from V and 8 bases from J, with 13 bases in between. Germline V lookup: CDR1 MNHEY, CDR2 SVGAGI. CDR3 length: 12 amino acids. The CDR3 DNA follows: TGTGCCAGCAGGACAGGTGACTTCGGCTACACCTTC. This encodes CASRTGDFGYTF.

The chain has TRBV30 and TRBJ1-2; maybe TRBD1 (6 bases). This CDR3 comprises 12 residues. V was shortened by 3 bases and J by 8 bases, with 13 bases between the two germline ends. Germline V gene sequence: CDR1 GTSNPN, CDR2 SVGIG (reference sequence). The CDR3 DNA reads TGTGCCTGGAGGTCAGGGGCAGAAGGCTACACCTTC. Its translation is CAWRSGAEGYTF.

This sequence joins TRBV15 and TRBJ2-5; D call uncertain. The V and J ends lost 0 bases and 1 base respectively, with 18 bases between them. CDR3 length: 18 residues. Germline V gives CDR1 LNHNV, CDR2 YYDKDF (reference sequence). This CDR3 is CATSRDYRAGLIQETQYF. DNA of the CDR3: TGTGCCACCAGCAGAGATTATCGGGCAGGTTTAATCCAAGAGACCCAGTACTTC.

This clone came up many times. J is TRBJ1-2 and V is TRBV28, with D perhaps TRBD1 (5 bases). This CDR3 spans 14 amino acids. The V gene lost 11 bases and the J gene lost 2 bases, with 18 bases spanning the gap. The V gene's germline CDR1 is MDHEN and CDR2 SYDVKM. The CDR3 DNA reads TGTGCCCTAGGGGAGGTCGCTTCCAACTATGGCTACACCTTC. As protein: CALGEVASNYGYTF.

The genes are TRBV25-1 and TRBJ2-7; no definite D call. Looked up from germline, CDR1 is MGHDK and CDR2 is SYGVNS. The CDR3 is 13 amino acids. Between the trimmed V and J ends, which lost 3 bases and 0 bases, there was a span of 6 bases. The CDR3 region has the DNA TGTGCCAGCAGTGACTACAGCTCCTACGAGCAGTACTTC. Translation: CASSDYSSYEQYF.

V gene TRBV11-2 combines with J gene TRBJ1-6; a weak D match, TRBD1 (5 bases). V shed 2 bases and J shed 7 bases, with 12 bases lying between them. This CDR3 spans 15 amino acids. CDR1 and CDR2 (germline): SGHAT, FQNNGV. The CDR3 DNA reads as TGTGCCAGCAGCTTAATCACAGGCCGGAATTCACCCCTCCACTTT. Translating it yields CASSLITGRNSPLHF.

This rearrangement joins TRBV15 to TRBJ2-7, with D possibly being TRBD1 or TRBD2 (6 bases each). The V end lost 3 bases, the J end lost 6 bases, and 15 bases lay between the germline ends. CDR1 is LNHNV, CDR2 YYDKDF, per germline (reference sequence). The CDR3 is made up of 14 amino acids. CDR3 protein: CATSSGGRESEQYF. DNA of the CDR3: TGTGCCACCAGCAGTGGGGGGCGCGAGTCCGAGCAGTACTTC.

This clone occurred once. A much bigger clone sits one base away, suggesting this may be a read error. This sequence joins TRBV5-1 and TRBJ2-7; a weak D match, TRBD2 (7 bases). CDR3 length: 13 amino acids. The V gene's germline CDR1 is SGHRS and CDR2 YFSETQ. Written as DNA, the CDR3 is TGCGCCCGCAGCCTTGGGGGGGGCAACGAGCAGTACTTC. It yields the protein CARSLGGGNEQYF.

CDR3 loop: CASSYIGTGDYGVLTF. In DNA form, the CDR3 reads TGTGCCAGTAGTTACATCGGGACAGGGGATTACGGCGTCCTGACTTTC. This chain connects TRBV19 to TRBJ2-6, with 10 bases lining up with TRBD1. The ends lost 5 bases at V and 12 bases at J; junction bases unmatched: 13. Germline loops: CDR1 LNHDA, CDR2 SQIVND (reference sequence). This CDR3 has 16 residues. The variable domain in full, with the rest retrieved from reference TRBV19 and TRBJ2-6, is DGGITQSPKYLFRKEGQNVTLSCEQNLNHDAMYWYRQDPGQGLRLIYYSQIVNDFQKGDIAEGYSVSREKKESFPLTVTSAQKNPTAFYLCASSYIGTGDYGVLTFGAGSRLTVL.

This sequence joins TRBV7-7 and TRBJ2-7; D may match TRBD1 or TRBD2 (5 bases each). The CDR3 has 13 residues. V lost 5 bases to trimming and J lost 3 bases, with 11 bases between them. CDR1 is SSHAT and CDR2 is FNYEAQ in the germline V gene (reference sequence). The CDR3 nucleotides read TGTGCCAGCAGCCCGGGACCCGACTACGAGCAGTACTTC. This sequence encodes CASSPGPDYEQYF.

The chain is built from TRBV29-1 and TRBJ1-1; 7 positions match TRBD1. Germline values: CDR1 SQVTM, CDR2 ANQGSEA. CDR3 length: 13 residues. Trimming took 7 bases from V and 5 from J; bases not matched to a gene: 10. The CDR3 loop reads CSAEGAPGTEAFF. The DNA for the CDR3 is TGCAGCGCCGAGGGGGCGCCGGGAACTGAAGCTTTCTTT.